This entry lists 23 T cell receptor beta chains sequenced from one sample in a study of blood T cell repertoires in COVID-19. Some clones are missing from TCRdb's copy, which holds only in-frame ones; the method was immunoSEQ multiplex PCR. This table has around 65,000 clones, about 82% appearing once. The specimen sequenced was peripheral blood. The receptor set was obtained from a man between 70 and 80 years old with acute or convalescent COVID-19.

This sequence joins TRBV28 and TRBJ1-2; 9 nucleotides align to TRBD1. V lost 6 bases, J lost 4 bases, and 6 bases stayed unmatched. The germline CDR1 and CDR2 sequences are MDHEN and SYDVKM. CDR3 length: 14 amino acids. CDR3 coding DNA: TGTGCCAGCAGCGGGACAGGGCGAGGCTATGGCTACACCTTC. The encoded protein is CASSGTGRGYGYTF.

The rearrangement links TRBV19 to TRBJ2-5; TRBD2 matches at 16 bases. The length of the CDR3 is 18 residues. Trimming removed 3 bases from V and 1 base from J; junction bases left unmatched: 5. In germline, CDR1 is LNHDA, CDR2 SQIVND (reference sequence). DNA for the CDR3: TGTGCCAGTAGTATGGGACTAGCGGGGGGGCCCTCCCAAGAGACCCAGTACTTC. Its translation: CASSMGLAGGPSQETQYF.

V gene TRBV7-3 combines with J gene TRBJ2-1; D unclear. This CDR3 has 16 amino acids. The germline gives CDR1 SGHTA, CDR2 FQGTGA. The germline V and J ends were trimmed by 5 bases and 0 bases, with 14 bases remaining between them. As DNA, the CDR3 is TGTGCCAGCAGCCCCGTCCCTCCCTACTCCTACAATGAGCAGTTCTTC. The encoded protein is CASSPVPPYSYNEQFF.

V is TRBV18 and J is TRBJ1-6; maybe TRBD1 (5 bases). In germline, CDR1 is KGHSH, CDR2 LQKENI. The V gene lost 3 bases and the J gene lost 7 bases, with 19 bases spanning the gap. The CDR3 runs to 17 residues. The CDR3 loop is CASSPSTAGTGNSPLHF. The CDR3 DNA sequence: TGTGCCAGCTCACCTTCGACCGCAGGGACTGGAAATTCACCCCTCCACTTT.

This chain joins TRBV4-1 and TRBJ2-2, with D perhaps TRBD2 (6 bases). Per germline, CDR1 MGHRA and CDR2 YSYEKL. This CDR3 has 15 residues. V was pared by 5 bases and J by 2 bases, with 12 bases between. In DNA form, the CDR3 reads TGCGCCAGCAGCTATAGCGGCTTTAACACCGGGGAGCTGTTTTTT. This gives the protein CASSYSGFNTGELFF.

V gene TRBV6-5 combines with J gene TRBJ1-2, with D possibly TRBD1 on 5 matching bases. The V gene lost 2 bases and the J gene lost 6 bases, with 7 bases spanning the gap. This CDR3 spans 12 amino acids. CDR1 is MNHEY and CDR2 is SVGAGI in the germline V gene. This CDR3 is CASSYRGDGYTF. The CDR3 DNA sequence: TGTGCCAGCAGTTACCGGGGGGATGGCTACACCTTC.

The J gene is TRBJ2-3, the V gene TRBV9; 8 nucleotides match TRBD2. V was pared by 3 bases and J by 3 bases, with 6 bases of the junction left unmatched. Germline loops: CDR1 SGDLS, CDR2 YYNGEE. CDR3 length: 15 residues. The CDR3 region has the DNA TGTGCCAGCAGCGAGTCGGGAGGGCAGACAGATACGCAGTATTTT. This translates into CASSESGGQTDTQYF.

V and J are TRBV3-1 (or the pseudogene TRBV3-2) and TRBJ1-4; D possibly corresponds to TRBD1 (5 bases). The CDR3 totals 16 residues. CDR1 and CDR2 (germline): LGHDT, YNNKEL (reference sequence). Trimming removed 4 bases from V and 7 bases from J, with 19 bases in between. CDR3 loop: CASSRRLQVVPEKLFF. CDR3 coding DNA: TGTGCCAGCAGCCGCCGATTACAGGTTGTTCCTGAAAAACTGTTTTTT.

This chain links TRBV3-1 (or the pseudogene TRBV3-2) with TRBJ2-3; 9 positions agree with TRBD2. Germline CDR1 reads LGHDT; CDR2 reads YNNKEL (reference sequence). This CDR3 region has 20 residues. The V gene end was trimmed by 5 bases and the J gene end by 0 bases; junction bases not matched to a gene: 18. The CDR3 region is CASSSRGGAGGIPSTDTQYF. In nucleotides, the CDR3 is TGTGCCAGCAGCTCCCGAGGGGGTGCGGGGGGGATACCTAGCACAGATACGCAGTATTTT.

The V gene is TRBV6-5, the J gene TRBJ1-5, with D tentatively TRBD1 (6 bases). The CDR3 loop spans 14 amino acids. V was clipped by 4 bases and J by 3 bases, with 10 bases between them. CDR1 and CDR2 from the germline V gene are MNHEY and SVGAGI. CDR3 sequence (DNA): TGTGCCAGCAGTTCCGGGACAACCAATCAGCCCCAGCATTTT. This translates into CASSSGTTNQPQHF.

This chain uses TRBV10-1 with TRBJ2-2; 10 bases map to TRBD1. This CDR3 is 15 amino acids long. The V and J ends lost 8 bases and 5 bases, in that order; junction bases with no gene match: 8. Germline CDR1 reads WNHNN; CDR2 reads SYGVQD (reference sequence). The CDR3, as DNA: TGCGCCAGCTCGCGACAGGGGGCTGGAACCGGGGAGCTGTTTTTT. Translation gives CASSRQGAGTGELFF.

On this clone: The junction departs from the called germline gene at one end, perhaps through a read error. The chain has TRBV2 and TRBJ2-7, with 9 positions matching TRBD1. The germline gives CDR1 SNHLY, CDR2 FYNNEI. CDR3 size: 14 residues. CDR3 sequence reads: CASDGGTGGAKLDF. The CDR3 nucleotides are TGTGCCAGCGACGGTGGCACAGGGGGCGCTAAGTTGGACTTC.

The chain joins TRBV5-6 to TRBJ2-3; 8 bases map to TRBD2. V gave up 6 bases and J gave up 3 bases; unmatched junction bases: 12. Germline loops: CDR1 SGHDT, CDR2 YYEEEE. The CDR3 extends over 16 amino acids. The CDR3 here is CASTHRWRGVTDTQYF. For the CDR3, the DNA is TGTGCCAGCACCCACCGTTGGCGGGGGGTAACAGATACGCAGTATTTT.

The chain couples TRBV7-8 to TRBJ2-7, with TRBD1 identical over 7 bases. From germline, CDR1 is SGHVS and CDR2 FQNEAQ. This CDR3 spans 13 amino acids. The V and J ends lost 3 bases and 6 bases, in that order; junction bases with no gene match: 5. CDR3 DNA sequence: TGTGCCAGCAGCTTGGCGACAGGGCCCGAGCAGTACTTC. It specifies CASSLATGPEQYF.

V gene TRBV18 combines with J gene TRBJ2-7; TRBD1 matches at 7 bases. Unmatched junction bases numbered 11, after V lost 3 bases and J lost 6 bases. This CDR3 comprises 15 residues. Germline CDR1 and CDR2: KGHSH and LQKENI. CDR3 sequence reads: CASSPAQGTLGEQYF. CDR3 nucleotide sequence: TGTGCCAGCTCACCGGCACAGGGGACCCTTGGCGAGCAGTACTTC.

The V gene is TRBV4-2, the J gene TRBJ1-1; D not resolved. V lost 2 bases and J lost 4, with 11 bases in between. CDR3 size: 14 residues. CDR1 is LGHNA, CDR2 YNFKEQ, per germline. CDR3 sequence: CASSQFGLSTEAFF. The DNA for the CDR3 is TGTGCCAGCAGCCAATTCGGGTTGAGCACTGAAGCTTTCTTT.

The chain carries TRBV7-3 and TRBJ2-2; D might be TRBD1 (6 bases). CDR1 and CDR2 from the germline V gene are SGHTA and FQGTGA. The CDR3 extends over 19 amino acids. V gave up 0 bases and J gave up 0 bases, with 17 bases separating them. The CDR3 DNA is TGTGCCAGCAGCTTAACTTTTAGGACAGCGAATGCGAACACCGGGGAGCTGTTTTTT. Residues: CASSLTFRTANANTGELFF.

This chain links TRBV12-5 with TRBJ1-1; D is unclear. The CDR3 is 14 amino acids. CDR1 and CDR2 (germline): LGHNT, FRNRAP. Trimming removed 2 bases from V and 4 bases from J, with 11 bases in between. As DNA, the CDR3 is TGTGCTAGTGGTTTGTGGAGGTCGGGCACTGAAGCTTTCTTT. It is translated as CASGLWRSGTEAFF.

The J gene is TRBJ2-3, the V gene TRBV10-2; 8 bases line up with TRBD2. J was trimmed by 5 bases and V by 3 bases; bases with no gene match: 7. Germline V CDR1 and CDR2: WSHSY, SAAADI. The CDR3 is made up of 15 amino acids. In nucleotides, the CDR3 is TGCGCCAGCAGTGACTGGCGGGGGGCGGGAGATACGCAGTATTTT. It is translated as CASSDWRGAGDTQYF.

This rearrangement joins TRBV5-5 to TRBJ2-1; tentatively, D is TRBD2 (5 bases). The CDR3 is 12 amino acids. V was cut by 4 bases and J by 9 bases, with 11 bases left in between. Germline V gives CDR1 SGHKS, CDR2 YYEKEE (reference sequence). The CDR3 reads CASSRPEGEQFF. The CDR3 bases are TGTGCCAGCAGCCGCCCCGAGGGTGAGCAGTTCTTC.

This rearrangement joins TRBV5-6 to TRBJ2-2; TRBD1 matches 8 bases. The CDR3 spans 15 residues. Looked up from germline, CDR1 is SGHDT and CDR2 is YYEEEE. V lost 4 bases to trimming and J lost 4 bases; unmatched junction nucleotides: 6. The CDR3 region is CASSPVGQGTGELFF. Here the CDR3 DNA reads TGTGCCAGCAGCCCGGTAGGACAGGGCACCGGGGAGCTGTTTTTT.

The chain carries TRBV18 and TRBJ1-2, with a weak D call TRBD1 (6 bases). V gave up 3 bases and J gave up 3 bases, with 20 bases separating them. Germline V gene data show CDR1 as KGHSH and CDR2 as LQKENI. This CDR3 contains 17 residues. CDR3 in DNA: TGTGCCAGCTCACCCGTACAGGGTGCGGAGTCTGACTATGGCTACACCTTC. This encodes CASSPVQGAESDYGYTF.

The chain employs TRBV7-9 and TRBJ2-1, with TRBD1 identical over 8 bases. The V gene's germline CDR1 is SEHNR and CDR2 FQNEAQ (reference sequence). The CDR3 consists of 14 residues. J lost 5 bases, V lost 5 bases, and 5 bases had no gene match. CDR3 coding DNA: TGTGCCAGCAGCCCCAGGGGGCCTAACAATGAGCAGTTCTTC. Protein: CASSPRGPNNEQFF.